One sample yielded the 11 T cell receptor beta chains listed below, sequenced in a study of cytomegalovirus exposure and HLA in healthy donors. The PCR contained 60 Vbeta and 13 Jbeta primers. The table came from immunoSEQ multiplex PCR; TCRdb's copy has only in-frame clones and leaves some out. Of about 150,000 clones detected, around 67% appear once; the ten largest clones hold 1.6%. Sequenced input: PBMCs. These receptors came from a young woman in good health and CMV-seronegative.

Only a few counts were recorded for this clone. The chain combines TRBV7-6 with TRBJ2-1, with TRBD2 matching over 7 bases. After removal of 1 base from V and 4 bases from J, the junction contained 7 bases not matched to a gene. Germline CDR1 SGHVS, CDR2 FNYEAQ. The CDR3 consists of 16 residues. In DNA form, the CDR3 reads TGTGCCAGCAGCTTAGTCGCGGGGAGGGTTTACAATGAGCAGTTCTTC. Translated: CASSLVAGRVYNEQFF.

There are a few counts of this clone. This rearrangement joins TRBV19 to TRBJ2-5, with 10 bases lining up with TRBD2. This CDR3 region has 15 residues. Germline-derived CDR1 and CDR2 are LNHDA and SQIVND (reference sequence). Losses at the gene ends were 6 bases for V and 5 bases for J; bases not matched to a gene: 9. This CDR3 is CASRGAGGPGETQYF. In DNA, the CDR3 is TGTGCCAGTAGAGGAGCGGGGGGGCCTGGGGAGACCCAGTACTTC. Full variable domain (missing parts from reference TRBV19 and TRBJ2-5): DGGITQSPKYLFRKEGQNVTLSCEQNLNHDAMYWYRQDPGQGLRLIYYSQIVNDFQKGDIAEGYSVSREKKESFPLTVTSAQKNPTAFYLCASRGAGGPGETQYFGPGTRLLVL.

The chain has TRBV27 and TRBJ1-5; D remains unclear. Trimming cost V 3 bases and J 5 bases, with 5 bases left between them. This CDR3 has 12 residues. Germline values: CDR1 MNHEY, CDR2 SMNVEV (reference sequence). In nucleotides, the CDR3 is TGTGCCAGCAGTTTTCCCTATCAGCCCCAGCATTTT. This sequence encodes CASSFPYQPQHF.

This clone was seen a single time. The chain uses TRBV5-2 and TRBJ1-4. TRBV5-2 constitutes a pseudogene. CDR3 length: 21 residues. The CDR3 loop is CASNLTPVGIAHSATNEKLFF. In DNA, the CDR3 is TGTGCCAGCAACTTGACGCCCGTCGGGATCGCCCACTCTGCAACTAATGAAAAACTGTTTTTT.

CDR3 DNA sequence: TGCGCCAGCAGCCAAGATTTTGGGGGCGGCACAGATACGCAGTATTTT. Translation gives CASSQDFGGGTDTQYF. The genes are TRBV4-3 and TRBJ2-3; possible D gene TRBD1, 6 bases. Between the trimmed V and J ends, which lost 0 bases and 1 base, there was a span of 11 bases. Germline values: CDR1 LGHNA, CDR2 YSLEER. The CDR3 is 16 residues long.

The chain is built from TRBV6-1 and TRBJ1-2; TRBD1 agrees at 9 bases. The CDR3 sequence is 14 residues long. Germline CDR1 is MNHNS and CDR2 is SASEGT. With 6 bases clipped from V and 1 base from J, the junction kept 3 bases outside the gene matches. The CDR3 region is CASSVDRGNYGYTF. The CDR3 nucleotides are TGTGCCAGCAGCGTGGACAGGGGTAACTATGGCTACACCTTC.

This clone was counted between two and nine times. The chain links TRBV7-6 to TRBJ2-1, with unresolved D. The germline V and J ends were trimmed by 5 bases and 7 bases, with 12 bases remaining between them. The germline V gene has CDR1 SGHVS and CDR2 FNYEAQ. The CDR3 extends over 13 amino acids. The CDR3 loop reads CASSPRPWNEQFF. CDR3 sequence (DNA): TGTGCCAGCAGCCCCAGGCCTTGGAATGAGCAGTTCTTC.

The J gene is TRBJ2-7, the V gene TRBV27, with D perhaps TRBD1 (5 bases). Trimming left V 6 bases short and J 4 bases short, with 16 bases between. This CDR3 has 14 amino acids. The germline V gene encodes CDR1 MNHEY and CDR2 SMNVEV (reference sequence). In DNA form, the CDR3 reads TGTGCCAGCAGATCTAACAGGTTCGGGTACGAGCAGTACGTC. Translating it yields CASRSNRFGYEQYV.

This chain links TRBV6-5 with TRBJ1-1; D is unclear. V dropped 0 bases and J dropped 0 bases, with 11 bases sitting between them. The CDR3 has 16 residues. Per the germline V gene, CDR1 is MNHEY and CDR2 is SVGAGI. This chain's CDR3 is CASSYSLGGVNTEAFF. DNA for the CDR3: TGTGCCAGCAGTTACTCCCTGGGAGGTGTGAACACTGAAGCTTTCTTT.

CDR3 in amino acids: CASSRDVGLTNYGYTF. The CDR3 nucleotides are TGTGCCAGTAGTCGGGATGTGGGTCTTACTAACTATGGCTACACCTTC. J is TRBJ1-2 and V is TRBV19, with D unclear. CDR1 is LNHDA, CDR2 SQIVND, per germline (reference sequence). The germline V and J ends were trimmed by 5 bases and 0 bases, with 16 bases remaining between them. The CDR3 is 16 amino acids.

Of note for this clone: Its ends do not fully match the called genes, so a read error is possible. This sequence joins TRBV11-2 and TRBJ1-6; D not certain. Germline CDR1 SGHAT, CDR2 FQNNGV. CDR3 length: 18 residues. The chain's CDR3 is CASSLEDRGYFYNSPLHF. CDR3 in DNA: TGTGCCAGCAGCCTAGAGGACCGAGGGTACTTCTATAATTCACCCCTCCACTTT.